One T cell receptor (beta chain) is described in this entry. Its antigen is not yet known. No much larger clonotype is one base removed from it; base qualities were not supplied. This record comes from a study of tumor-infiltrating lymphocytes in glioblastoma multiforme (TCRdb year 2017). Background on the whole study: Whether intratumoral genomic heterogeneity fosters TIL diversity was tested through joint investigation of somatic mutations, TIL diversity and immune response activity. Here is what the overall study found, with its caveats: T cells were not sorted into functional subsets, which the authors noted as a future improvement. Because T cells carry unequal numbers of TCR transcripts, RNA-based TCR sequencing may distort clone frequencies. Generalizability is limited because the TCR and somatic mutation analysis included only one glioblastoma patient.

The AllPrep DNA/RNA mini kit was used to purify genomic DNA and total RNA at the same time from each of the approximately ten tumor samples. OD 260/280 ratios above 1.9 and RNA integrity numbers above 6.5 were observed for all RNA. TCRB libraries were built from RNA via three nested multiplex PCR rounds using a modified ARM-PCR protocol with multiple V-beta primers and a C-beta primer. TCRB-specific cDNA was synthesized from roughly 0.5 ug total RNA with ProtoScript II Reverse Transcriptase and a C-beta primer. The description of the TCRB libraries did not include any unique molecular identifiers. In the third PCR, barcodes and adapters were added over roughly 25 cycles with Deep VentR (exo-) polymerase, after which 250-500 bp bands were gel purified. An Illumina HiSeq 2500 generating 250 bp paired-end reads was used to sequence the TCRB libraries. As for the original processing: Trimmomatic was used to clean reads, FLASH to merge reads, MiGEC to assign V, D and J segments, and VDJtools to perform the analysis. Repertoire diversity was quantified with the Shannon-Wiener diversity index calculated using VDJtools. Clones were called with MiXCR by TCRdb after fastp trimmed the public reads at Q25, and only in-frame beta chains were retained. One record per CDR3 amino acid sequence lists the most common genes and DNA. In this record, the V and J calls reflect TCRdb's handling and not the investigators' own analysis. The sample profile shows about 11,000 distinct CDR3 sequences; more than 70% of them were found once. The ten largest clones add up to 40% of the sample.

Reading from cysteine to phenylalanine, the CDR3 counts 10 amino acids. Only the CDR3 portion is preserved as DNA: 30 bases, with reading frame beginning at the first base. CDR1 SQVTM and CDR2 ANQGSEA are derived from the germline V gene. V is shortened by 3 bases, J by 4 bases, and the region joining them spans 3 bases. Sequenced: brain tumor tissue. This clonotype originated in a male donor with glioblastoma. The rearranged segments are TRBV29-1 and TRBJ1-2; the D gene is unclear. In nucleotide form, the sequence is TGCAGCGTTGACAGCTATGGCTACACCTTC. It translates to CSVDSYGYTF.